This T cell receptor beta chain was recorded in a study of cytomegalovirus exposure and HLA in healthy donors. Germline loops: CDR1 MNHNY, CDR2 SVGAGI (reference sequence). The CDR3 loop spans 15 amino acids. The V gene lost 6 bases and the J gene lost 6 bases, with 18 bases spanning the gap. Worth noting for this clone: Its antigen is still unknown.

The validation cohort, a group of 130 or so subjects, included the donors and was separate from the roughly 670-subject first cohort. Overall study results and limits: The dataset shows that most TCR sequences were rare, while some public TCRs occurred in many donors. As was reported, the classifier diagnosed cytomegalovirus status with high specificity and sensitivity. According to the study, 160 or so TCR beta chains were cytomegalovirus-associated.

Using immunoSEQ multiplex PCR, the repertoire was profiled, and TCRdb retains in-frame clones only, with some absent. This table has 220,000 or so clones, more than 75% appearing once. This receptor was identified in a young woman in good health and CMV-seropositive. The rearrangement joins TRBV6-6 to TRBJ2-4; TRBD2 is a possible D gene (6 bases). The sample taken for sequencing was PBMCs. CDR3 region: CASSRGTPTLNIQYF. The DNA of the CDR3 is TGTGCCAGCAGCCGCGGGACTCCTACTTTAAACATTCAGTACTTC.